A selection of T cell receptor beta chains follows, all from one sample in a study of STAT3 mutations in large granular lymphocyte leukemia. Measured with immunoSEQ multiplex PCR; TCRdb has only the in-frame clones, and not every one. The sample lists 30,000 to 45,000 clones, 70% to 90% occurring once. The sequenced sample was PBMCs. The receptor set was obtained from a human donor with T large granular lymphocyte leukemia. Some clones in this sample may be carry-over from other donors' samples. The conserved cysteine and the conserved F or W are not part of the CDR3 here.

v_call	j_call	cdr3_aa
TRBV28	TRBJ1-2	ASRETGGYGYGYT
TRBV11-2	TRBJ2-2	ASSVSSWTANTGELF
TRBV13	TRBJ1-1	ASSSPRDLGTEAF
TRBV4-2	TRBJ2-1	ASSQEVAGGENEQF
TRBV29-1	TRBJ1-1	SVLDRRQGGTEAF
TRBV10-3	TRBJ1-4	AISEGLTGATNEKLF
TRBV5-1	TRBJ2-5	ASSFWADQETQY
TRBV10-3	TRBJ2-5	AIREDTSQETQY
TRBV7-9	TRBJ1-2	ASSLDWAASNYGYT
TRBV10-3	TRBJ2-4	ATRDVAKNIQY
TRBV7-9	TRBJ2-2	ASVLQGTTGELF
TRBV27	TRBJ1-5	ASSVQGNNQPQH
TRBV7-9	TRBJ2-2	ASSYSGTAWAGELF
TRBV18	TRBJ2-7	ASSPQRTDLGEQY
TRBV5-4	TRBJ2-1	ASSLVAGFWI
TRBV7-2	TRBJ2-1	ASSAPGVSYNEQF
TRBV10-3	TRBJ2-4	AIGDGNLAKNIQY
TRBV5-6	TRBJ1-5	ASSYSNQPQH
TRBV5-1	TRBJ2-2	ASSDGSSNTGELF
TRBV2	TRBJ1-6	ASGRRDNSPLH
TRBV7-9	TRBJ2-7	ASSSPPRLAGAYEQY
TRBV28	TRBJ1-2	ASSSGLIYGYT
TRBV4-1	TRBJ1-6	ASSQSWVNDSPLH
TRBV5-1	TRBJ1-5	ASSLAGQGTPQH
TRBV7-9	TRBJ2-1	ASSLGLAGLGNEQF
TRBV28	TRBJ2-2	ASSRDRGPNTGELF
TRBV6-6	TRBJ1-1	ASSSGPARTEAF
TRBV5-6	TRBJ2-5	ASRGRDRGETQY
TRBV4-1	TRBJ1-5	ASSHDGSADRGNQPQH
TRBV18	TRBJ2-6	ASSPPGLASHSGANVLT
TRBV27	TRBJ2-2	ASSLTGDYGELF
TRBV5-1	TRBJ2-5	ASSLAPADGQETQY
TRBV7-2	TRBJ2-3	ASSLSGLLTDTQY
TRBV2	TRBJ2-1	ASSGGLLRSYNEQF
TRBV14	TRBJ2-5	ASSQEVASPIY
TRBV13	TRBJ2-5	ASSLLGLAGGQETQY
TRBV29-1	TRBJ1-1	SVEGQGGTEAF
TRBV5-6	TRBJ2-5	ASSFRALGGETQY
TRBV7-9	TRBJ2-1	ASSLEASGGTRF
TRBV2	TRBJ1-2	AGSRQVPLYT